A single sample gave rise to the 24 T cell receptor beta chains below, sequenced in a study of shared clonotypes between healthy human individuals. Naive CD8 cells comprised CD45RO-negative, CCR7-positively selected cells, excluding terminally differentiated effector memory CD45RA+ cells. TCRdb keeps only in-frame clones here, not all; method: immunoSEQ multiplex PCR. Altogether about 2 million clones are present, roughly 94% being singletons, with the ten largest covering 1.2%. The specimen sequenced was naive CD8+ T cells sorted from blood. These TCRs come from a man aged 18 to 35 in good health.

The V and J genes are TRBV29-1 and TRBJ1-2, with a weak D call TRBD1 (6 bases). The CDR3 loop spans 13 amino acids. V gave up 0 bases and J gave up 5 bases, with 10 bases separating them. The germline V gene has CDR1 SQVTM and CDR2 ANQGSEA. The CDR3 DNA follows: TGCAGCGTTGAAGATAACACAGGGTATGGCTACACCTTC. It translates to CSVEDNTGYGYTF.

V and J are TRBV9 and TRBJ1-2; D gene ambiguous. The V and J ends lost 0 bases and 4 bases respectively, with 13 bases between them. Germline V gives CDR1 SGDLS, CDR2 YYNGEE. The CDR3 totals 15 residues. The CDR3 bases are TGTGCCAGCAGCGTAGACGGGGTCGGTCCCTATGGCTACACCTTC. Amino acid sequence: CASSVDGVGPYGYTF.

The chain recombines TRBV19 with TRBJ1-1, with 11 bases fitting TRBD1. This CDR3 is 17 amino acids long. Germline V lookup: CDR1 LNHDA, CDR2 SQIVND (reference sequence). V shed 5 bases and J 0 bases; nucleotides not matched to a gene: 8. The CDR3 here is CASSPRTGGAVNTEAFF. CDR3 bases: TGTGCCAGTAGTCCGAGGACAGGGGGCGCGGTGAACACTGAAGCTTTCTTT.

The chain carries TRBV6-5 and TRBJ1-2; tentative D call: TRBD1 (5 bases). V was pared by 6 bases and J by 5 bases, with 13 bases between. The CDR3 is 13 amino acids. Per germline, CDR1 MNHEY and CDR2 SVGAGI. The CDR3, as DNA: TGTGCCAGCAGCCCCCCGGGGGGGTATGGCTACACCTTC. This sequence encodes CASSPPGGYGYTF.

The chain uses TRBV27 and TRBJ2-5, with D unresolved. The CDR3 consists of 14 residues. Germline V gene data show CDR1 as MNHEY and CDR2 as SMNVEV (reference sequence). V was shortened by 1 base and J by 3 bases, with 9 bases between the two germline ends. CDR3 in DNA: TGTGCCAGCAGTTTATATTTTGGGGAAGAGACCCAGTACTTC. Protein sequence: CASSLYFGEETQYF.

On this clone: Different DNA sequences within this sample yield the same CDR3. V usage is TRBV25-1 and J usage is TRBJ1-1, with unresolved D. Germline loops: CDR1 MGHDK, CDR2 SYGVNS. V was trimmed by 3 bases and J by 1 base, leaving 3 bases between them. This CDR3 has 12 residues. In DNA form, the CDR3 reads TGTGCCAGCAGTGAGGGGAACACTGAAGCTTTCTTT. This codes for CASSEGNTEAFF.

The CDR3 DNA sequence: TGTGCCAGCAGCTTAAGTCGGTTCGAATTTCGGGAAACGCAGTATTTT. Translation gives CASSLSRFEFRETQYF. The V call is TRBV7-2, the J call TRBJ2-3, with D perhaps matching TRBD2 (5 bases). V lost 2 bases to trimming and J lost 9 bases, with 21 bases between them. The CDR3 is 16 amino acids. Germline V gene data show CDR1 as SGHTA and CDR2 as FQGNSA.

CDR3 DNA sequence: TGTGCCAGCAGGAGGACAGGGGTACTGTGGGGCTACACCTTC. It codes for CASRRTGVLWGYTF. The chain has TRBV28 and TRBJ1-2, with 9 bases identical to TRBD1. In germline, CDR1 is MDHEN, CDR2 SYDVKM. With 6 bases clipped from V and 8 bases from J, the junction kept 10 bases outside the gene matches. This CDR3 comprises 14 residues.

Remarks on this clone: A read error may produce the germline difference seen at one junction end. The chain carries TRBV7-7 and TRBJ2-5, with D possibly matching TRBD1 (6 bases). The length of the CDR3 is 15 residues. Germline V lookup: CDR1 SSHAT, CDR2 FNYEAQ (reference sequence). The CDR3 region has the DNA TGTGCTAGCAGCTTAGAAACAGGGATGGGAGAGACCCAGTACTTC. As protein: CASSLETGMGETQYF.

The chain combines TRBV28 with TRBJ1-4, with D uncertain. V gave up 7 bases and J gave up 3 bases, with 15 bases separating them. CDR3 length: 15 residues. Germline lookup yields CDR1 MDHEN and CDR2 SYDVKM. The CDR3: CASTKETASNEKLFF. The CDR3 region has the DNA TGTGCCAGCACGAAGGAAACGGCCTCTAATGAAAAACTGTTTTTT.

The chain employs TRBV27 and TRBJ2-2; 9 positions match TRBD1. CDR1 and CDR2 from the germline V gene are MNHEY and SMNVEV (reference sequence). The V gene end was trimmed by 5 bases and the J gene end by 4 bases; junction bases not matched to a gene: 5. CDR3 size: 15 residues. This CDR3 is CASSITGGGTGELFF. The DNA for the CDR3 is TGTGCCAGCAGTATCACAGGGGGCGGCACCGGGGAGCTGTTTTTT.

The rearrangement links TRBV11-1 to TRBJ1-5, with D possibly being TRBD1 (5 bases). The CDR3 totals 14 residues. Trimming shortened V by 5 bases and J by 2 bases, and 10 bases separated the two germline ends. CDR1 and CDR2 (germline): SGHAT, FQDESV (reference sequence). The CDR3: CASSRDSRNQPQHF. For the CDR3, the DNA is TGTGCCAGCAGCCGCGACAGCCGCAATCAGCCCCAGCATTTT.

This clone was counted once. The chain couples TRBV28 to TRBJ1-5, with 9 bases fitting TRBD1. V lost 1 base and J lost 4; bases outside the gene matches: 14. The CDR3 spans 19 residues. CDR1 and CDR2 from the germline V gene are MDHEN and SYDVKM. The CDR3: CASSLLGAPGTGLNQPQHF. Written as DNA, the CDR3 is TGTGCCAGCAGTTTATTAGGGGCCCCTGGGACAGGGCTTAATCAGCCCCAGCATTTT. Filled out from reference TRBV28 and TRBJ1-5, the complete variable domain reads DVKVTQSSRYLVKRTGEKVFLECVQDMDHENMFWYRQDPGLGLRLIYFSYDVKMKEKGDIPEGYSVSREKKERFSLILESASTNQTSMYLCASSLLGAPGTGLNQPQHFGDGTRLSIL.

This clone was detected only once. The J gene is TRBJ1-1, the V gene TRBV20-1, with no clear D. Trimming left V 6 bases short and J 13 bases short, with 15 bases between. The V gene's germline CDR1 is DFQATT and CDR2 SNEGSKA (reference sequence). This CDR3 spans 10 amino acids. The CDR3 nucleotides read TGCAGTGCGGTGGTTGATAAGCTTTTCTTT. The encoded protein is CSAVVDKLFF.

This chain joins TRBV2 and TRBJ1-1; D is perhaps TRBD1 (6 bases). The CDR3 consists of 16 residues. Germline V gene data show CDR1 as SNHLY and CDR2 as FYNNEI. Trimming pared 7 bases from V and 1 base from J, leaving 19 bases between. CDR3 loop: CASTVDPGGRNTEAFF. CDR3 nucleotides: TGTGCCAGCACCGTAGACCCGGGGGGGCGGAACACTGAAGCTTTCTTT.

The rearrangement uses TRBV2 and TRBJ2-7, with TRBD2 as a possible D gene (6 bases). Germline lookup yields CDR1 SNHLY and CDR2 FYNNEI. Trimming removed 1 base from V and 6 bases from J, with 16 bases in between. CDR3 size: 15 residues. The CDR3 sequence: CASSEGGTVRPEQYF. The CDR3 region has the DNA TGTGCCAGCAGTGAAGGAGGGACTGTGCGACCCGAGCAGTACTTC.

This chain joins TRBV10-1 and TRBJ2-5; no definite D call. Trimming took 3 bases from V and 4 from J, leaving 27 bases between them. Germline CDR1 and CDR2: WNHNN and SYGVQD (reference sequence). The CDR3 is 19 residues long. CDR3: CASSDSCSPPSDLTETQYF. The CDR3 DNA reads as TGCGCCAGCAGTGATTCTTGCAGCCCACCATCCGACCTGACAGAGACCCAGTACTTC.

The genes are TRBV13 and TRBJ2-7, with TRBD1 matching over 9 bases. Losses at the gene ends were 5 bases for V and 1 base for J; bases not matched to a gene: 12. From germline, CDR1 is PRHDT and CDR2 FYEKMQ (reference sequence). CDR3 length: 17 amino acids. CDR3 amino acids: CASSVTGTGNLSYEQYF. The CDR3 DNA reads TGTGCCAGCAGCGTCACCGGGACAGGGAACCTTTCCTACGAGCAGTACTTC. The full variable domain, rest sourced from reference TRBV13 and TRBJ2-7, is AAGVIQSPRHLIKEKRETATLKCYPIPRHDTVYWYQQGPGQDPQFLISFYEKMQSDKGSIPDRFSAQQFSDYHSELNMSSLELGDSALYFCASSVTGTGNLSYEQYFGPGTRLTVT.

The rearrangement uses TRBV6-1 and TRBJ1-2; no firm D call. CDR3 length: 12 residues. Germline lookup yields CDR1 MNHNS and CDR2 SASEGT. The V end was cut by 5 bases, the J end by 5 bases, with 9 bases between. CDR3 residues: CASSSTVYGYTF. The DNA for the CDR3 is TGTGCCAGCAGTTCGACGGTGTATGGCTACACCTTC.

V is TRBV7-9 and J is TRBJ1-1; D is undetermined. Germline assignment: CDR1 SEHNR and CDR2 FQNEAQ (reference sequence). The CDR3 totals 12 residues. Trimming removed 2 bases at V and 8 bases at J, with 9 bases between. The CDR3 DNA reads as TGTGCCAGCAGCTTATGGGAAGTGGAAGCTTTCTTT. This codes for CASSLWEVEAFF. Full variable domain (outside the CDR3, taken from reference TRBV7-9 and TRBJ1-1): DTGVSQNPRHKITKRGQNVTFRCDPISEHNRLYWYRQTLGQGPEFLTYFQNEAQLEKSRLLSDRFSAERPKGSFSTLEIQRTEQGDSAMYLCASSLWEVEAFFGQGTRLTVV.

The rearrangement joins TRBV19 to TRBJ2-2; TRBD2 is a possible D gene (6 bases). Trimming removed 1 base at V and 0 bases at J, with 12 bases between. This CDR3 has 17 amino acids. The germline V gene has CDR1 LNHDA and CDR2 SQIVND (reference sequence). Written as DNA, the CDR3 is TGTGCCAGTAGTATAGTCGGTCGGGGGTCGAACACCGGGGAGCTGTTTTTT. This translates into CASSIVGRGSNTGELFF. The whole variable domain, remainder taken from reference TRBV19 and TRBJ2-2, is DGGITQSPKYLFRKEGQNVTLSCEQNLNHDAMYWYRQDPGQGLRLIYYSQIVNDFQKGDIAEGYSVSREKKESFPLTVTSAQKNPTAFYLCASSIVGRGSNTGELFFGEGSRLTVL.

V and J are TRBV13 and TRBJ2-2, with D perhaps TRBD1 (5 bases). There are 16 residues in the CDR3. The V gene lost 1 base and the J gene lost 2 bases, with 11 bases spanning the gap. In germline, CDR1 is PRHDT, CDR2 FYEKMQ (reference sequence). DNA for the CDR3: TGTGCCAGCAGCTTAGTCGGGCAGGGAAACACCGGGGAGCTGTTTTTT. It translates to CASSLVGQGNTGELFF.

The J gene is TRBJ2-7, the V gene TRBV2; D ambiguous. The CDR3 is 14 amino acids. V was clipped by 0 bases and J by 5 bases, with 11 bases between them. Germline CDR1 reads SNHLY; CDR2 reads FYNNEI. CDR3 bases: TGTGCCAGCAGTGAAGCACAGCCTCGAGACGAGCAGTACTTC. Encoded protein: CASSEAQPRDEQYF. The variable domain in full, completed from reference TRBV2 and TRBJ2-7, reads EPEVTQTPSHQVTQMGQEVILRCVPISNHLYFYWYRQILGQKVEFLVSFYNNEISEKSEIFDDQFSVERPDGSNFTLKIRSTKLEDSAMYFCASSEAQPRDEQYFGPGTRLTVT.

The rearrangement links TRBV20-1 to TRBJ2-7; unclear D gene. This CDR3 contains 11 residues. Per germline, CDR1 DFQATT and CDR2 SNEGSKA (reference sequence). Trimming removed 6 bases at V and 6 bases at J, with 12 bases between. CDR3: CSARITSEQYF. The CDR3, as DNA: TGCAGTGCGAGGATTACGAGCGAGCAGTACTTC.